This section outlines one T cell receptor beta chain sequence together with its context. A much larger clone differs from this one at a single base, so this may be a read error. A sample-barcoded 5' primer and a J-beta primer mix were used in a second PCR of about 7 to 12 cycles. In TCRdb, the 5' RACE reads were re-called with MiXCR into one record per CDR3 protein. This sample yields more than 750,000 distinct CDR3 sequences, of which almost 30% are seen a single time; 10% belongs to the top ten. This sample was taken from a study of blood T cells in healthy people across ages. Germline assignment: CDR1 ENHRY and CDR2 SYGVKD. CDR3 length: 16 residues. This same sample was also part of a study on T cells of mothers and their children.

Sequenced material: blood. The gene calls are TRBV10-3 and TRBJ1-2, with TRBD1 identical over 10 bases. This TCR was recovered from a woman aged 40-49 years in good health. CDR3 sequence (DNA): TGTGCCACCAGTGAAAGTCAGGACAGGGGGATCTATGGCTACACCTTC. It yields the protein CATSESQDRGIYGYTF.